This T cell receptor beta chain emerged from a study of tumor-infiltrating lymphocytes in primary liver carcinoma. From unsorted bulk tissue weighing roughly 19-34 mg, DNA and RNA were co-extracted. Primary liver carcinoma, confirmed by histopathology, was surgically resected. Infection with HBV was chronic in patients; they were treatment-naive. With regard to this clonotype: Its antigen is as yet unknown. Because the CDR3 is missing its conserved closing phenylalanine or tryptophan, this is likely a read error.

In germline, CDR1 is SGHAT, CDR2 FQNNGV. The CDR3 sequence is 15 residues long. Study-level findings and limits: Paired tumor-adjacent and tumor-blood samples overlapped less than tumor region pairs did.

The researchers produced TCR beta cDNA from around 500 ng total RNA with a constant-region primer. Three rounds of nested multiplex PCR with slightly modified ARM-PCR produced TCR beta libraries. Running around 9 cycles apiece, the first two PCR rounds relied on TRBV1-TRBV30 forward primers together with a C-beta reverse primer. TCRdb analysed the multiplex PCR reads with MiXCR anew, one entry per CDR3 protein. The top ten hold approximately 31% of the sample, which has 40,000 to 55,000 distinct CDR3 sequences, 65% to 80% seen once. The V gene is TRBV11-2, the J gene TRBJ1-6; D perhaps matches TRBD1 (5 bases). The sequenced sample was liver tumor tissue from sampling region 5. Documented subset: tumor region T5, tumor centre. This sequence was found in a man aged 40-49 years with primary liver carcinoma and hepatitis B virus infection. The CDR3 region is CVSRQYSGGGSPLHI. The DNA of the CDR3 is TGTGTCAGCAGGCAATATTCCGGGGGGGGTTCACCCCTCCACATT.